Described below is a single TCR beta chain sequence and its context. J lost 7 bases, V lost 6 bases, and 15 bases had no gene match. This CDR3 has 16 amino acids. Per the germline V gene, CDR1 is SGHTA and CDR2 is FQGTGA. The table came from immunoSEQ multiplex PCR; TCRdb's copy has only in-frame clones and leaves some out. The table records approximately 150,000 clones, 80% to 90% of them present only once. The data were taken from a study of blood T cell repertoires in COVID-19. Study details: Spain, Italy and the United States supplied samples that represented acute and convalescent COVID-19. T cells, B-cell-depleted T cells, or PBMCs supplied cDNA or gDNA.

The receptor comes from a woman in her forties or fifties with acute or convalescent COVID-19. The gene calls are TRBV7-3 and TRBJ1-2, with 9 bases fitting TRBD1. The sample consisted of peripheral blood. CDR3 residues: CASRPNPGQGASGYTF. The CDR3 DNA follows: TGTGCCAGCAGGCCAAACCCGGGACAGGGAGCCTCTGGCTACACCTTC.